A selection of T cell receptor beta chains follows, all from one sample in a study of cytomegalovirus exposure and HLA in healthy donors. Only in-frame clones appear in the TCRdb table, and some are missing; sequencing was by immunoSEQ multiplex PCR. This sample has more than 65,000 clones; around 82% occur once, and the top ten carry about 2%. The specimen sequenced was PBMCs. The receptor source for this set is a young man in good health and CMV-seronegative. Each CDR3 is given with its conserved first and last residue. A D gene is named only where the DNA matches it firmly.

v_gene,j_gene,d_gene,CDR3aa
TRBV19,TRBJ1-2,TRBD1,CAIGQANYGYTF
TRBV7-2,TRBJ1-2,NA,CASSLERYSYGYTF
TRBV15,TRBJ1-4,NA,CATSRDRTLAEKLFF
TRBV5-4,TRBJ2-7,TRBD1,CASSSDRVYEQYF
TRBV7-9,TRBJ1-1,NA,CASSPSTGVMNTEAFF
TRBV27,TRBJ2-2,NA,CASSLRRRAGELFF
TRBV9,TRBJ1-1,NA,CASSSGGNTEAFF
TRBV6-1,TRBJ2-5,TRBD2,CASSGTTRETQYF
TRBV7-9,TRBJ1-1,NA,CASSVDDRGSAFF
TRBV6-4,TRBJ1-1,NA,CASSVDSMLTKAFF
TRBV9,TRBJ2-6,NA,CASSPTATGANVLTF
TRBV6-1,TRBJ1-1,TRBD1,CASSLSGGRTEAFF
TRBV19,TRBJ2-6,TRBD1,CASSPLGQGSSGANVLTF